Presented here are 15 T cell receptor beta chains from one specimen sequenced in a study of CD8+ T cells in alopecia areata. Described treatment: oral pan-JAK inhibitor, 5-10 mg twice daily. After isolation, RNA underwent reverse transcription to generate cDNA as the sequencing template. Data came from immunoSEQ multiplex PCR; TCRdb stores just in-frame clones and leaves some out. The table includes 200,000 to 250,000 clones, around two fifths detected once. Here the sequenced sample was CD4+ T cells sorted from blood, taken at approximately week 30, from a patient treated with tofacitinib. The receptors stem from a human donor with alopecia areata.

Notes on this clone: One junction end disagrees with the germline gene, perhaps due to a read error. The chain recombines TRBV7-7 with TRBJ2-5; TRBD1 matches at 8 bases. CDR1 is SSHAT and CDR2 is FNYEAQ in the germline V gene (reference sequence). The CDR3 sequence is 16 residues long. This CDR3 reads CASSLTSQGELKTQYF. CDR3 bases: TGTGCTAGCAGCTTAACGTCACAGGGGGAGTTAAAGACCCAGTACTTC.

The CDR3 sequence: CSVERNTGELFF. CDR3 nucleotides: TGCAGCGTTGAGCGGAACACCGGGGAGCTGTTTTTT. V and J are TRBV29-1 and TRBJ2-2; D gene ambiguous. V gave up 3 bases and J gave up 1 base, with 3 bases separating them. Per germline, CDR1 SQVTM and CDR2 ANQGSEA. This CDR3 contains 12 residues.

Only a few counts were recorded for this clone. This chain links TRBV9 with TRBJ2-1, with 7 nucleotides matching TRBD2. V lost 3 bases, J lost 10 bases, and 1 base stayed unmatched. CDR1 SGDLS and CDR2 YYNGEE come from the germline V gene. CDR3 length: 11 residues. In nucleotides, the CDR3 is TGTGCCAGCAGCGGCGGGGGAGAGCAGTTCTTC. It encodes CASSGGGEQFF. The complete variable domain, with remaining parts taken from reference TRBV9 and TRBJ2-1, reads DSGVTQTPKHLITATGQRVTLRCSPRSGDLSVYWYQQSLDQGLQFLIQYYNGEERAKGNILERFSAQQFPDLHSELNLSSLELGDSALYFCASSGGGEQFFGPGTRLTVL.

V gene TRBV30 combines with J gene TRBJ1-2; D is undetermined. Germline V gene sequence: CDR1 GTSNPN, CDR2 SVGIG (reference sequence). V was trimmed by 3 bases and J by 8 bases, leaving 13 bases between them. CDR3 size: 12 residues. The CDR3 sequence is CAWSLNGGGYTF. CDR3 nucleotides: TGTGCCTGGAGCCTAAATGGAGGCGGCTACACCTTC.

The V call is TRBV18, the J call TRBJ2-1; 9 bases map to TRBD2. The V gene's germline CDR1 is KGHSH and CDR2 LQKENI. The CDR3 loop spans 15 amino acids. With 1 base clipped from V and 9 bases from J, the junction kept 7 bases outside the gene matches. The CDR3 nucleotides are TGTGCCAGCTCACCACTAGCGGGAGTGGATAGTGAGCAGTTCTTC. Protein product: CASSPLAGVDSEQFF.

This chain connects TRBV30 to TRBJ1-5; D is perhaps TRBD1 (5 bases). This CDR3 is built from 13 residues. Trimming took 2 bases from V and 3 from J, leaving 8 bases between them. Germline loops: CDR1 GTSNPN, CDR2 SVGIG (reference sequence). In nucleotides, the CDR3 is TGTGCCTGGAGTATGGGGGACAATCAGCCCCAGCATTTT. Its protein product is CAWSMGDNQPQHF.

This clone was seen a few times. The rearrangement joins TRBV13 to TRBJ1-2, with D tentatively TRBD1 (6 bases). V lost 0 bases and J 2 bases, leaving 10 bases between the germline ends. The CDR3 length is 15 residues. Germline CDR1 is PRHDT and CDR2 is FYEKMQ (reference sequence). CDR3 DNA sequence: TGTGCCAGCAGCTTAGGCCTACAGGGAAACTATGGCTACACCTTC. Encoded protein: CASSLGLQGNYGYTF.

This clone was recorded a few times. The CDR3 region is CASSLGQAGVQYF. Written as DNA, the CDR3 is TGTGCCAGCAGCTTAGGGCAGGCGGGCGTTCAGTACTTC. The chain links TRBV7-2 to TRBJ2-4, with a possible D match to TRBD2 (5 bases). CDR3 length: 13 residues. V lost 1 base to trimming and J lost 11 bases, with 12 bases between them. In germline, CDR1 is SGHTA, CDR2 FQGNSA.

This clone was found a few times. The rearrangement links TRBV29-1 to TRBJ2-1, with D possibly matching TRBD2 (6 bases). The V end was cut by 4 bases, the J end by 6 bases, with 13 bases between. The CDR3 length is 13 residues. CDR1 SQVTM and CDR2 ANQGSEA come from the germline V gene. DNA of the CDR3: TGCAGCGTTGCGGGGGTCCTCATCAATGAGCAGTTCTTC. The encoded protein is CSVAGVLINEQFF.

Turning to this clone: Different DNA sequences within this sample yield the same CDR3. The chain couples TRBV5-1 to TRBJ1-1; D is perhaps TRBD1 (6 bases). The length of the CDR3 is 13 residues. Per germline, CDR1 SGHRS and CDR2 YFSETQ. The V end lost 4 bases, the J end lost 5 bases, and 12 bases lay between the germline ends. The DNA for the CDR3 is TGCGCCAGCAGCCCGACAGGTTTGACTGAAGCTTTCTTT. It encodes CASSPTGLTEAFF.

The table lists this clone with many counts. This sequence joins TRBV9 and TRBJ2-1, with TRBD2 matching over 7 bases. V lost 4 bases and J lost 0; bases outside the gene matches: 10. This CDR3 spans 17 amino acids. The germline CDR1 and CDR2 sequences are SGDLS and YYNGEE. The CDR3 region is CASSPEAGTTSYNEQFF. The CDR3 DNA follows: TGTGCCAGCAGCCCAGAAGCGGGGACTACCTCCTACAATGAGCAGTTCTTC.

V usage is TRBV2 and J usage is TRBJ2-7; D unclear. The CDR3 is 14 amino acids. V was trimmed by 2 bases and J by 1 base, leaving 9 bases between them. Germline CDR1 SNHLY, CDR2 FYNNEI. CDR3 in amino acids: CASSESQKSYEQYF. CDR3 DNA sequence: TGTGCCAGCAGTGAAAGCCAGAAATCCTACGAGCAGTACTTC. The whole variable domain, filled in from reference TRBV2 and TRBJ2-7, reads EPEVTQTPSHQVTQMGQEVILRCVPISNHLYFYWYRQILGQKVEFLVSFYNNEISEKSEIFDDQFSVERPDGSNFTLKIRSTKLEDSAMYFCASSESQKSYEQYFGPGTRLTVT.

The J gene is TRBJ2-7, the V gene TRBV5-4, with D maybe TRBD2 (5 bases). The CDR3 covers 14 residues. V gave up 7 bases and J gave up 2 bases, with 16 bases separating them. Per germline, CDR1 SGHNT and CDR2 YYREEE (reference sequence). The DNA of the CDR3 is TGTGCCAGCTCACCCTCCCAGAGGGCCTACGAGCAGTACTTC. Translating it yields CASSPSQRAYEQYF.

This clone was counted a few times. The chain joins TRBV30 to TRBJ2-1; TRBD1 matches 7 bases. CDR3 length: 15 amino acids. Germline-derived CDR1 and CDR2 are GTSNPN and SVGIG (reference sequence). Trimming removed 4 bases from V and 0 bases from J; junction bases left unmatched: 6. In DNA form, the CDR3 reads TGTGCCTGGACCACTAACAGGGGCTCCTACAATGAGCAGTTCTTC. This gives the protein CAWTTNRGSYNEQFF.

Only a few counts were recorded for this clone. The rearrangement joins TRBV18 to TRBJ2-7, with D maybe TRBD2 (5 bases). The V end lost 1 base, the J end lost 3 bases, and 7 bases lay between the germline ends. Germline CDR1 and CDR2: KGHSH and LQKENI. The CDR3 consists of 13 residues. CDR3 region: CASSPQTSYEQYF. The CDR3 nucleotides read TGTGCCAGCTCACCACAAACTAGCTACGAGCAGTACTTC.